Listed below are T cell receptor beta chains from one sample, sequenced in a study of cytomegalovirus exposure and HLA in healthy donors. Libraries were prepared by immunoSEQ multiplex PCR; TCRdb keeps only in-frame clonotypes and omits some of them. The sample includes a few hundred thousand clones, roughly 85% of them seen just once. The specimen was PBMCs. The receptors originated from a young woman in good health and CMV-seronegative. CDR3s include the opening cysteine and the closing phenylalanine or tryptophan. D genes are given only for firm matches. Not every row has a clone size; where given, it reads once, few, many or a size class.

cdr3_length	v_call	j_call	clone_size	d_call	cdr3_nt	cdr3_aa
14	TRBV10-3	TRBJ2-5	many	.	TGTGCCATCAGTGAGTCCGGACTCCAAGAGACCCAGTACTTC	CAISESGLQETQYF
13	TRBV7-2	TRBJ2-7	.	.	TGTGCCAGCACCCGGACAGCTCCCTACGAGCAGTACTTC	CASTRTAPYEQYF
13	TRBV9	TRBJ2-1	.	.	TGTGCCAGCAGCGCCCCGTTCTCCAATGAGCAGTTCTTC	CASSAPFSNEQFF
15	TRBV6-5	TRBJ2-2	once	TRBD2	TGTGCCAGCAGTGCGGGAGTCGCGGACACCGGGGAGCTGTTTTTT	CASSAGVADTGELFF
18	TRBV15	TRBJ2-1	.	TRBD2	TGTGCCACCAGCAGGTTTCTGAGCGGGAGTCTCACCTACAATGAGCAGTTCTTC	CATSRFLSGSLTYNEQFF
16	TRBV5-6	TRBJ2-1	.	.	TGTGCCAGCAGCTTGGGGGTCGCGACTGACTACAATGAGCAGTTCTTC	CASSLGVATDYNEQFF
15	TRBV6-5	TRBJ2-1	.	TRBD2	TGTGCCAGCAGTTACCCGACTAGCGGGAGGGTTGAGCAGTTCTTC	CASSYPTSGRVEQFF
17	TRBV9	TRBJ2-2	.	TRBD2	TGTGCCAGCAGCGTAAAGACTAGCGGACCCAACACCGGGGAGCTGTTTTTT	CASSVKTSGPNTGELFF
18	TRBV25-1	TRBJ2-1	.	TRBD2	TGTGCCAGCAGTGACCCCACTACCAGACTAGCCCGGGGTGGTGAGCAGTTCTTC	CASSDPTTRLARGGEQFF
14	TRBV29-1	TRBJ2-1	.	.	TGCAGCGTTCAGGGCCAGTTGGGCTACAATGAGCAGTTCTTC	CSVQGQLGYNEQFF
13	TRBV7-9	TRBJ1-1	.	TRBD1	TGTGCCAGCAGCCTACGGACAGGAGCGGAAGCTTTCTTT	CASSLRTGAEAFF
16	TRBV4-2	TRBJ2-1	.	.	TGTGCCAGCAGCCAAGAACAGGGACTAAGTTACAATGAGCAGTTCTTC	CASSQEQGLSYNEQFF
18	TRBV4-1	TRBJ2-5	.	TRBD2	TGCGCCAGCAGCCCCCGAATGATACTGTTTAGCGGGAGGGAGACCCAGTACTTC	CASSPRMILFSGRETQYF
12	TRBV10-3	TRBJ1-1	.	.	TGTGCCATCTCCGAAGGAGGGGATGAAGCTTTCTTT	CAISEGGDEAFF
14	TRBV18	TRBJ2-2	.	TRBD1	TGTGCCAGCTCATATGGGACAGGGGCCGGGGAGCTGTTTTTT	CASSYGTGAGELFF
16	TRBV18	TRBJ1-5	.	TRBD1	TGTGCCAGCTCACCTCCCGGGACAGGGGTTTTCGGGCCCCAGCATTTT	CASSPPGTGVFGPQHF
15	TRBV29-1	TRBJ2-7	.	.	TGCAGCGTTGAACTTGGAGAGGACAGCTCCTACGAGCAGTACTTC	CSVELGEDSSYEQYF
16	TRBV4-2	TRBJ1-4	.	.	TGTGCCAGCAGCCAAGATCCGTACAGCCTTAATGAAAAACTGTTTTTT	CASSQDPYSLNEKLFF
15	TRBV18	TRBJ2-5	once	.	TGTGCCAGCTCACCACCGTCTAGGAATACGGAGACCCAGTACTTC	CASSPPSRNTETQYF
14	TRBV5-1	TRBJ2-1	.	.	TGCGCCAGCAGCTCCCCGGACTTTTACAATGAGCAGTTCTTC	CASSSPDFYNEQFF
16	TRBV19	TRBJ1-4	.	TRBD1	TGTGCCAGTAGTATCGGACAGGGGACAACTAATGAAAAACTGTTTTTT	CASSIGQGTTNEKLFF
15	TRBV7-3	TRBJ2-5	.	.	TGTGCCAGCAGCTTAACCGGAACAGACCAAGAGACCCAGTACTTC	CASSLTGTDQETQYF
15	TRBV4-1	TRBJ2-3	.	.	TGCGCCAGCAGCCAAGATCACAACCCCACAGATACGCAGTATTTT	CASSQDHNPTDTQYF
14	TRBV7-2	TRBJ1-2	few	TRBD1	TGTGCCAGCACCGGGACAGGAGCTAACTATGGCTACACCTTC	CASTGTGANYGYTF
15	TRBV9	TRBJ1-2	.	.	TGTGCCAGCAGCGTAGCACAGGGAACGGCGCGCGGCTACACCTTC	CASSVAQGTARGYTF
14	TRBV9	TRBJ2-7	.	.	TGTGCCAGCAGCGTACTTTCCGGAGTTTCCGAGCAGTACTTC	CASSVLSGVSEQYF